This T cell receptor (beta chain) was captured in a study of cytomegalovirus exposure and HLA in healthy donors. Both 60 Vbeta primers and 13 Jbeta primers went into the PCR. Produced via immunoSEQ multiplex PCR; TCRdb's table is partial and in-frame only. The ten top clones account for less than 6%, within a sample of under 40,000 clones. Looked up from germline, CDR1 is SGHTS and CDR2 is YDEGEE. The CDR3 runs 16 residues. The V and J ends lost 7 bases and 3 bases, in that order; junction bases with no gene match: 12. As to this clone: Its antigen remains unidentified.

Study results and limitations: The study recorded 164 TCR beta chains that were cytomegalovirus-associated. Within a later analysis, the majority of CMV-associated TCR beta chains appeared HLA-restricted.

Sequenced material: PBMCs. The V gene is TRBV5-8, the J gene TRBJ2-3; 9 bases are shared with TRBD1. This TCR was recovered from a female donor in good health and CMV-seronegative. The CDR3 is CASLYSTGGRTDTQYF. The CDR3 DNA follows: TGTGCCAGCCTTTATTCTACAGGGGGCAGAACAGATACGCAGTATTTT.